Listed here are 3 T cell receptor beta chains from one sample, sequenced in a study of regulatory T cells in long-lasting Graves disease (dated by TCRdb to the early 2020s). Library generation was performed with multiplex PCR. Data came from an Illumina HiSeq 4000. TCR beta libraries were built with iRepertoire HTBI primers and Arm-PCR amplification of CDR3 regions. TCRdb reanalyzed the raw reads on its own, using fastp at Q25 for trimming and MiXCR for clone calling, and kept in-frame beta chains. Each entry merges the rows of one CDR3 protein and shows their most common DNA and genes. The sample table records approximately 350,000 distinct CDR3 sequences; over 9.5% of these occur just once. The ten largest account for about 19% of the sample. Reading the label with the study, this specimen's time point is: newly diagnosed GD, antithyroid drugs for less than 3 months. RNA was extracted from PBMCs in TRIzol for both TCR sequencing and RNA sequencing.

This sample was shared with a second study, whose subject was T cells in Graves' hyperthyroidism and ophthalmopathy.

The sample here was peripheral blood mononuclear cells (PBMCs), taken at new diagnosis, from a patient treated with antithyroid drugs. These receptor sequences come from a woman younger than 30 with Graves disease. Donor details come from another sample of the same person, matched by shared clones.

The chain is built from TRBV7-2 and TRBJ2-5; D uncertain. Trimming took 3 bases from V and 1 from J, leaving 12 bases between them. The CDR3 loop spans 15 amino acids. Germline V lookup: CDR1 SGHTA, CDR2 FQGNSA. Here the CDR3 reads CASSFKLRAQETQYF. CDR3 nucleotide sequence: TGTGCCAGCAGCTTCAAACTGAGAGCCCAAGAGACCCAGTACTTC.

This clonotype was observed a few times. The rearrangement links TRBV29-1 to TRBJ2-1; TRBD2 matches 13 bases. Germline V gene lookup returns CDR1 SQVTM and CDR2 ANQGSEA. The CDR3 is made up of 18 amino acids. With V trimmed by 5 bases and J by 5 bases, 15 bases remained unmatched. CDR3 loop: CSVTGTSGMHPRDNEQFF. The CDR3 DNA reads TGCAGCGTTACCGGGACTAGCGGGATGCATCCTCGGGACAATGAGCAGTTCTTC.

The V and J genes are TRBV7-3 and TRBJ1-6; no clear D gene. Trimming took 0 bases from V and 7 from J, leaving 10 bases between them. CDR3 length: 15 amino acids. Germline lookup yields CDR1 SGHTA and CDR2 FQGTGA. CDR3 sequence: CASSLTGVKNSPLHF. The CDR3 DNA reads TGTGCCAGCAGCTTAACGGGCGTTAAGAATTCACCCCTCCACTTT.